Each of the 12 T cell receptor beta chains below was sequenced from the same sample in a study of blood T cell repertoires in COVID-19. The data were produced by immunoSEQ multiplex PCR, yet TCRdb's version contains in-frame clones alone and is incomplete. The sample carries 150,000 to 200,000 clones, around 81% recorded once. The sequenced material came from peripheral blood. The source of these receptors is a man aged 60 to 75 with COVID-19, enrolled during active disease.

This sequence joins TRBV7-6 and TRBJ2-4, with TRBD2 identical over 14 bases. Germline loops: CDR1 SGHVS, CDR2 FNYEAQ. The CDR3 has 19 residues. V gave up 1 base and J gave up 3 bases; unmatched junction bases: 8. The CDR3 protein is CASSLDPGLAGVGKNIQYF. The DNA for the CDR3 is TGTGCCAGCAGCTTAGACCCGGGACTAGCGGGAGTCGGCAAAAACATTCAGTACTTC.

The chain links TRBV28 to TRBJ1-2, with 9 bases lining up with TRBD1. The junction had 14 bases not matched to a gene; V was cut back by 6 bases and J by 6 bases. CDR3 length: 16 amino acids. Germline V CDR1 and CDR2: MDHEN, SYDVKM. Here the CDR3 DNA reads TGTGCCAGCAGACGAGCCGCGAGGGACAGGGCGGATGGCTACACCTTC. Translated: CASRRAARDRADGYTF.

V and J are TRBV5-4 and TRBJ2-2; a weak D match, TRBD2 (6 bases). Deletions cut 7 bases from V and 4 bases from J, with 17 bases between. The V gene's germline CDR1 is SGHNT and CDR2 YYREEE (reference sequence). This CDR3 region has 15 residues. The CDR3 reads CASGELRGGTGELFF. The CDR3 nucleotides are TGTGCCAGCGGGGAGCTAAGGGGAGGCACCGGGGAGCTGTTTTTT.

This clone was recorded a few times. This rearrangement joins TRBV6-5 to TRBJ1-5; D is unclear. CDR1 MNHEY and CDR2 SVGAGI come from the germline V gene. This CDR3 has 13 residues. V was clipped by 7 bases and J by 4 bases, with 11 bases between them. This CDR3 is CASTTTRNQPQHF. The CDR3 DNA is TGTGCCAGCACGACCACGAGGAATCAGCCCCAGCATTTT.

This sequence joins TRBV4-1 and TRBJ1-3; D is unclear. The germline gives CDR1 MGHRA, CDR2 YSYEKL. V lost 3 bases and J lost 0, with 9 bases in between. The CDR3 sequence is 15 residues long. In DNA form, the CDR3 reads TGCGCCAGCAGCCACTACAGCCGCTCTGGAAACACCATATATTTT. The encoded protein is CASSHYSRSGNTIYF.

J is TRBJ1-1 and V is TRBV19; a weak D match, TRBD1 (5 bases). CDR3 length: 13 residues. The V gene lost 5 bases and the J gene lost 3 bases, with 10 bases spanning the gap. The germline gives CDR1 LNHDA, CDR2 SQIVND (reference sequence). CDR3 DNA sequence: TGTGCCAGTAGTTCCCGACAGCACACTGAAGCTTTCTTT. Translation: CASSSRQHTEAFF.

J is TRBJ2-7 and V is TRBV30; D is unresolved. Looked up from germline, CDR1 is GTSNPN and CDR2 is SVGIG (reference sequence). V was pared by 1 base and J by 0 bases, with 4 bases between. CDR3 length: 12 amino acids. CDR3 DNA sequence: TGTGCCTGGAGTGCAGTCTCCTACGAGCAGTACTTC. It yields the protein CAWSAVSYEQYF.

The chain has TRBV14 and TRBJ2-5, with 8 bases fitting TRBD2. The trim removed 1 base at V and 5 bases at J, leaving 3 bases unmatched. CDR1 SGHDN and CDR2 FVKESK come from the germline V gene. The CDR3 has 14 amino acids. The CDR3 here is CASSQGGGSETQYF. The CDR3 DNA sequence: TGTGCCAGCAGCCAAGGCGGGGGGTCGGAGACCCAGTACTTC.

The chain links TRBV18 to TRBJ2-3; TRBD1 matches 9 bases. Germline CDR1 reads KGHSH; CDR2 reads LQKENI. This CDR3 has 15 amino acids. J was trimmed by 5 bases and V by 6 bases; bases with no gene match: 9. The CDR3 protein is CASSVRTGDLDTQYF. The CDR3 nucleotides read TGTGCCAGCTCGGTTCGGACAGGGGACCTAGATACGCAGTATTTT.

This chain uses TRBV28 with TRBJ1-2, with TRBD1 matching over 12 bases. Germline V CDR1 and CDR2: MDHEN, SYDVKM. CDR3 length equals 21 residues. V shed 5 bases and J 0 bases; nucleotides not matched to a gene: 19. As DNA, the CDR3 is TGTGCCAGCAGTCCAAACTACTTCCCGGGACAGGGGGCCCCCTCTAACTATGGCTACACCTTC. This codes for CASSPNYFPGQGAPSNYGYTF.

This sequence joins TRBV2 and TRBJ2-1; 12 bases align to TRBD1. Germline V gene sequence: CDR1 SNHLY, CDR2 FYNNEI. This CDR3 has 14 amino acids. Losses at the gene ends were 7 bases for V and 9 bases for J; bases not matched to a gene: 7. CDR3: CASIWGQGAGEQFF. CDR3 DNA: TGTGCCAGCATTTGGGGACAGGGGGCAGGTGAGCAGTTCTTC. The full variable domain, completed using reference TRBV2 and TRBJ2-1, is EPEVTQTPSHQVTQMGQEVILRCVPISNHLYFYWYRQILGQKVEFLVSFYNNEISEKSEIFDDQFSVERPDGSNFTLKIRSTKLEDSAMYFCASIWGQGAGEQFFGPGTRLTVL.

J is TRBJ1-2 and V is TRBV4-1, with D unclear. Trimming took off 3 bases at V and 4 bases at J, with 18 bases between the two ends. Per the germline V gene, CDR1 is MGHRA and CDR2 is YSYEKL. The CDR3 runs to 16 residues. The DNA of the CDR3 is TGCGCCAGCAGCCAGGGTCTTCGGGTCCAACTCTATGGCTACACCTTC. It specifies CASSQGLRVQLYGYTF.